These 3 T cell receptor beta chains came from one sample sequenced in a study of cytomegalovirus exposure and HLA in healthy donors listed by TCRdb under 2017. The method behind the library was the immunoSEQ multiplex PCR assay. For the multiplex PCR, a mixture combining 60 forward primers for TCR Vbeta segments and 13 reverse primers for TCR Jbeta segments was used. Entries here come from immuneACCESS through TCRdb and include only in-frame sequences with V and J called. Some clones fail to appear in such tables; in the studies checked, an unresolved V gene covers under half of the shortfall, and the cause of the remainder is unknown. This sample gives some 120,000 clones in total; about 80% of them show up just once. Approximately 1% of the sample belongs to the ten largest clones. The sequenced sample consisted of PBMCs. The receptors here all came from a human donor in good health.

This clone was observed once. The chain couples TRBV7-3 to TRBJ1-5; D perhaps matches TRBD1 (6 bases). Germline assignment: CDR1 SGHTA and CDR2 FQGTGA. This CDR3 contains 14 residues. Trimming took off 10 bases at V and 1 base at J, with 14 bases between the two ends. The CDR3, as DNA: TGTGCCACCAGACAGGCCTTAAGCAATCAGCCCCAGCATTTT. This sequence encodes CATRQALSNQPQHF.

V gene TRBV9 combines with J gene TRBJ2-2; TRBD2 matches at 8 bases. The junction had 1 base not matched to a gene; V was cut back by 3 bases and J by 3 bases. Germline CDR1 reads SGDLS; CDR2 reads YYNGEE. This CDR3 is 14 amino acids long. The CDR3 DNA is TGTGCCAGCAGCGCGGGGGGGGACACCGGGGAGCTGTTTTTT. Translating gives CASSAGGDTGELFF.

The chain employs TRBV19 and TRBJ2-3; a possible D gene is TRBD2 (7 bases). V dropped 5 bases and J dropped 2 bases, with 20 bases sitting between them. CDR1 is LNHDA and CDR2 is SQIVND in the germline V gene (reference sequence). This CDR3 is built from 17 residues. The CDR3 DNA sequence: TGTGCCAGTAGTCCTAGGAGGGGGGGGCCTCCCACAGATACGCAGTATTTT. Its protein is CASSPRRGGPPTDTQYF.